This TCR beta chain comes out of a study of OX40 agonist ivuxolimab in advanced cancers. Overall study context: Checkpoint inhibitors had been given previously to approximately 41% of patients.

Method: immunoSEQ multiplex PCR; TCRdb's copy keeps in-frame clones and lacks some. Counted here are some 50,000 clones, approximately 86% occurring once; the ten biggest clones make up around 10%. Comment on this clone: The sample has other DNA sequences that encode this CDR3 too.

The ends were cut back, 6 bases at V and 4 bases at J, with 4 bases in the middle. The CDR3 runs to 10 residues. Germline loops: CDR1 SNHLY, CDR2 FYNNEI. V and J are TRBV2 and TRBJ2-7; D is unclear. This receptor was identified in an adult with an advanced solid tumor such as melanoma, head and neck, liver or kidney cancer. Specimen: CD4+ or CD8+ T cells sorted from blood, collected in a trial of the OX40 agonist ivuxolimab. CDR3 sequence (DNA): TGTGCCAGCAGGGGTTACGAGCAGTACTTC. Translated, it gives CASRGYEQYF.